Below, 18 T cell receptor beta chains from the same sample are listed, as sequenced in a study of blood T cell repertoires in COVID-19 (dated by TCRdb to the early 2020s). The library relied on the immunoSEQ multiplex PCR assay. TCRdb took over this immuneACCESS table, retaining in-frame rearrangements with V and J assigned. Such tables are incomplete; in checked studies, under half of the missing clones stem from an unresolved V gene, and the remainder is unexplained. The sample table shows fewer than 250,000 clones, and 75% to 85% are seen once. The ten largest clones add up to 9.1% of the sample. The source material was PBMCs or T cells enriched from blood (not recorded which). These receptors were taken from a woman aged 50 to 65 with acute COVID-19.

This clone was observed a handful of times. The chain combines TRBV9 with TRBJ1-1; D remains unclear. Germline CDR1 is SGDLS and CDR2 is YYNGEE. The V and J ends lost 0 bases and 0 bases respectively, with 9 bases between them. The CDR3 loop spans 15 amino acids. CDR3 sequence (DNA): TGTGCCAGCAGCGTAGACGGTACCATGAACACTGAAGCTTTCTTT. As protein: CASSVDGTMNTEAFF.

J is TRBJ1-5 and V is TRBV7-9; perhaps TRBD1 as D (5 bases). Germline values: CDR1 SEHNR, CDR2 FQNEAQ (reference sequence). This CDR3 is 14 amino acids long. The ends were cut back, 5 bases at V and 1 base at J, with 9 bases in the middle. The CDR3: CASSHRGSNQPQHF. As DNA, the CDR3 is TGTGCCAGCAGCCATCGGGGGAGCAATCAGCCCCAGCATTTT.

V is TRBV6-1 and J is TRBJ1-6, with D unresolved. Germline V gene data show CDR1 as MNHNS and CDR2 as SASEGT. V lost 2 bases to trimming and J lost 2 bases, with 7 bases between them. The CDR3 runs to 15 residues. CDR3 residues: CASSERGAYNSPLHF. CDR3 coding DNA: TGTGCCAGCAGTGAACGGGGTGCCTATAATTCACCCCTCCACTTT.

This chain links TRBV10-1 with TRBJ1-2; D ambiguous. Germline V gene lookup returns CDR1 WNHNN and CDR2 SYGVQD (reference sequence). V gave up 8 bases and J gave up 0 bases, with 13 bases separating them. The CDR3 spans 14 residues. The CDR3 reads CASVLSGANYGYTF. In nucleotides, the CDR3 is TGCGCCAGCGTACTCTCCGGGGCTAACTATGGCTACACCTTC.

On this clone: This same CDR3 is encoded by further DNA sequences in the sample. The rearrangement links TRBV19 to TRBJ1-2, with 8 bases aligning to TRBD1. The germline V gene encodes CDR1 LNHDA and CDR2 SQIVND (reference sequence). J gave up 4 bases and V 5 bases, and 3 bases lay outside the gene matches. The CDR3 runs to 13 residues. The CDR3 sequence: CASSEDRGYGYTF. The CDR3, as DNA: TGTGCCAGTAGTGAAGACAGGGGCTATGGCTACACCTTC. Using reference TRBV19 and TRBJ1-2 for the parts outside the CDR3, the full variable domain is DGGITQSPKYLFRKEGQNVTLSCEQNLNHDAMYWYRQDPGQGLRLIYYSQIVNDFQKGDIAEGYSVSREKKESFPLTVTSAQKNPTAFYLCASSEDRGYGYTFGSGTRLTVV.

About this clone itself: The conserved phenylalanine or tryptophan is not found at the CDR3 terminus, so this likely reflects a read error. The DNA is omitted, as the CDR3 cannot be located on it reliably, and the CDR3 follows TCRdb's listing. The chain carries TRBV7-2 and TRBJ1-1. Germline V gene lookup returns CDR1 SGHTA and CDR2 FQGNSA. The CDR3 numbers 12 amino acids, ends counted. CDR3 protein: CASSLGGYPSAY.

The J gene is TRBJ2-7, the V gene TRBV18; tentatively, D is TRBD2 (6 bases). This CDR3 is 15 amino acids long. V was pared by 2 bases and J by 0 bases, with 11 bases between. CDR1 KGHSH and CDR2 LQKENI come from the germline V gene. The DNA of the CDR3 is TGTGCCAGCTCACCAGCGGGGTGGGGCTCCTACGAGCAGTACTTC. Amino acid sequence: CASSPAGWGSYEQYF.

The chain has TRBV5-8 and TRBJ2-1; 8 nucleotides agree with TRBD1. CDR3 length: 15 amino acids. The trim removed 4 bases at V and 5 bases at J, leaving 8 bases unmatched. Germline-derived CDR1 and CDR2 are SGHTS and YDEGEE. CDR3 DNA: TGTGCCAGCAGCCGGTCCGGGACAGGTCACAATGAGCAGTTCTTC. Translating gives CASSRSGTGHNEQFF.

V is TRBV6-6 and J is TRBJ2-4; TRBD1 is a possible D gene (6 bases). Germline CDR1 MNHNY, CDR2 SVGAGI (reference sequence). The CDR3 has 13 residues. Deletions cut 2 bases from V and 8 bases from J, with 10 bases between. The CDR3: CASSYGRGDIQYF. DNA of the CDR3: TGTGCCAGCAGTTACGGCAGGGGAGACATTCAGTACTTC.

The chain couples TRBV18 to TRBJ1-2, with 7 positions matching TRBD1. Germline V CDR1 and CDR2: KGHSH, LQKENI. CDR3 size: 15 residues. J lost 4 bases, V lost 5 bases, and 10 bases had no gene match. The CDR3 nucleotides are TGTGCCAGCTCAGTAGGACAGGCGTCTAGCTATGGCTACACCTTC. Amino acid sequence: CASSVGQASSYGYTF.

This clone was detected once. The same CDR3 can be traced to other DNA sequences in this sample. The chain is built from TRBV12-3 or TRBV12-4 and TRBJ1-1; D is uncertain. V was pared by 3 bases and J by 1 base, with 6 bases between. The CDR3 is 13 residues long. CDR3 residues: CASSFGQNTEAFF. Here the CDR3 DNA reads TGTGCCAGCAGTTTCGGTCAGAACACTGAAGCTTTCTTT.

The chain employs TRBV7-2 and TRBJ2-2; TRBD2 agrees at 9 bases. Germline CDR1 and CDR2: SGHTA and FQGNSA. This CDR3 comprises 15 residues. The V segment lost 1 base and the J segment 6 bases; nucleotides outside the gene matches: 3. The CDR3 DNA reads as TGTGCCAGCAGCTTAGTCGCGGGGGGGCCCGGGGAGCTGTTTTTT. Protein product: CASSLVAGGPGELFF.

The V and J genes are TRBV5-1 and TRBJ1-1; 7 bases map to TRBD1. This CDR3 is built from 14 residues. Germline CDR1 SGHRS, CDR2 YFSETQ. V dropped 4 bases and J dropped 1; count of bases not matched to a gene: 4. The CDR3 region has the DNA TGCGCCAGCAGCCCGGGACAGCCGAACACTGAAGCTTTCTTT. Amino acid sequence: CASSPGQPNTEAFF.

This clone was counted between two and nine times. The chain combines TRBV7-9 with TRBJ1-4; 9 nucleotides line up with TRBD1. The CDR3 extends over 17 amino acids. From germline, CDR1 is SEHNR and CDR2 FQNEAQ (reference sequence). The V segment lost 4 bases and the J segment 5 bases; nucleotides outside the gene matches: 11. The CDR3 reads CASSSWTGATRNEKLFF. In nucleotides, the CDR3 is TGTGCCAGCAGCTCCTGGACAGGGGCAACGAGAAATGAAAAACTGTTTTTT.

This clone was seen just once. The gene calls are TRBV3-1 (or the pseudogene TRBV3-2) and TRBJ2-2; weak D call: TRBD2 (6 bases). V was cut by 1 base and J by 3 bases, with 18 bases left in between. The CDR3 totals 18 residues. The V gene's germline CDR1 is LGHDT and CDR2 YNNKEL (reference sequence). CDR3 amino acids: CASSQGAGPRRYTGELFF. In nucleotides, the CDR3 is TGTGCCAGCAGCCAAGGGGCGGGACCCAGAAGATACACCGGGGAGCTGTTTTTT.

CDR3 in DNA: TGTGCCAGCTCACCCGAGGTTGCTACTGAAGCTTTCTTT. It is translated as CASSPEVATEAFF. The chain combines TRBV18 with TRBJ1-1, with D unclear. The CDR3 is made up of 13 amino acids. Trimming stripped 3 bases from V and 5 bases from J, with 10 bases between. Germline-derived CDR1 and CDR2 are KGHSH and LQKENI.

This clone was seen ten or more times. The V and J genes are TRBV5-4 and TRBJ1-1; D possibly corresponds to TRBD1 (5 bases). The CDR3 is made up of 15 amino acids. The V and J ends lost 1 base and 1 base respectively, with 11 bases between them. Germline values: CDR1 SGHNT, CDR2 YYREEE (reference sequence). CDR3 sequence: CASSLMTGGNTEAFF. The DNA for the CDR3 is TGTGCCAGCAGCTTGATGACGGGGGGGAACACTGAAGCTTTCTTT. Complete variable domain (other parts from reference TRBV5-4 and TRBJ1-1): ETGVTQSPTHLIKTRGQQVTLRCSSQSGHNTVSWYQQALGQGPQFIFQYYREEENGRGNFPPRFSGLQFPNYSSELNVNALELDDSALYLCASSLMTGGNTEAFFGQGTRLTVV.

The chain carries TRBV2 and TRBJ1-1, with TRBD1 matching 8 bases. The CDR3 loop spans 16 amino acids. Germline V lookup: CDR1 SNHLY, CDR2 FYNNEI. Trimming at V came to 4 bases and at J to 0 bases, leaving 7 bases not matched to a gene. This CDR3 reads CASSVRTGRMNTEAFF. The CDR3 DNA is TGTGCCAGCAGTGTCCGGACAGGGCGAATGAACACTGAAGCTTTCTTT.